This is a list of T cell receptor beta chains from one sample in a study of graft-versus-host responses after intestinal transplantation. These receptors have no identified antigens. The repertoire was sequenced with immunoSEQ multiplex PCR; TCRdb's copy has only in-frame clones and lacks some. Here the sample spans 80,000 to 90,000 clones, roughly 92% being singletons. The material sequenced was unstimulated CD4+ T cells sorted from spleen or lymph node cells, taken before intestinal transplant. These receptors were taken from a human donor who received an intestinal transplant. Each CDR3 is given with its conserved first and last residue. Fields, in order: J gene, clone size, V gene, D gene, CDR3 DNA, CDR3 protein. D genes are given only for firm matches. Clone size is not always given. Where it is, it says once, few, many or a class for expanded clones.

j_call: TRBJ1-2; clone_size: -; v_call: TRBV28; d_call: -; cdr3_nt: TGTGCCAGCAGTTCTTCCTTTACGGGCGGAGGTACCGGCTACACCTTC; cdr3_aa: CASSSSFTGGGTGYTF
j_call: TRBJ2-3; clone_size: -; v_call: TRBV4-1; d_call: TRBD2; cdr3_nt: TGCGCCAGCAGCCCCCGGGGACTAGCGGGAGTTGTAGGCACAGATACGCAGTATTTT; cdr3_aa: CASSPRGLAGVVGTDTQYF
j_call: TRBJ1-1; clone_size: -; v_call: TRBV6-1; d_call: -; cdr3_nt: TGTGCCAGTCGGCGGGGCATCGTCACTGAAGCTTTCTTT; cdr3_aa: CASRRGIVTEAFF
j_call: TRBJ1-5; clone_size: -; v_call: TRBV4-1; d_call: TRBD1; cdr3_nt: TGCGCCAGCAGCCAAGAACCGGGACAGGGGTTAGGAAGCAATCAGCCCCAGCATTTT; cdr3_aa: CASSQEPGQGLGSNQPQHF
j_call: TRBJ2-2; clone_size: -; v_call: TRBV6-6; d_call: TRBD1; cdr3_nt: TGTGCCAGCAGTTGGGACAGAAACACCGGGGAGCTGTTTTTT; cdr3_aa: CASSWDRNTGELFF
j_call: TRBJ1-1; clone_size: -; v_call: TRBV7-2; d_call: -; cdr3_nt: TGTGCCAGCAGATCTCTGAACACTGAAGCTTTCTTT; cdr3_aa: CASRSLNTEAFF
j_call: TRBJ1-3; clone_size: -; v_call: TRBV7-6; d_call: -; cdr3_nt: TGTGCCAGCAGCTTATCTTGGGGGCCGGGAAACACCATATATTTT; cdr3_aa: CASSLSWGPGNTIYF
j_call: TRBJ2-3; clone_size: -; v_call: TRBV7-9; d_call: -; cdr3_nt: TGTGCCAGCAGCCTACGCCCATCGTGGGATGTTAGCACAGATACGCAGTATTTT; cdr3_aa: CASSLRPSWDVSTDTQYF
j_call: TRBJ2-3; clone_size: -; v_call: TRBV6-6; d_call: -; cdr3_nt: TGTGCCAGCAGTCCCTCGTCCCTCACAGATACGCAGTATTTT; cdr3_aa: CASSPSSLTDTQYF
j_call: TRBJ2-1; clone_size: -; v_call: TRBV5-5; d_call: TRBD1; cdr3_nt: TGTGCCAGCATGACCCGGGACAGGCTCCCCAATGAGCAGTTCTTC; cdr3_aa: CASMTRDRLPNEQFF
j_call: TRBJ1-3; clone_size: -; v_call: TRBV30; d_call: -; cdr3_nt: TGTGCCTGGAGAGACAGGCCCTCTGGAAACACCATATATTTT; cdr3_aa: CAWRDRPSGNTIYF
j_call: TRBJ2-2; clone_size: once; v_call: TRBV7-8; d_call: -; cdr3_nt: TGTGCCAGCAGCTTAGAGGTGCTGAACACCGGGGAGCTGTTTTTT; cdr3_aa: CASSLEVLNTGELFF
j_call: TRBJ2-7; clone_size: -; v_call: TRBV5-1; d_call: TRBD1; cdr3_nt: TGCGCCAGCAGCTTTGGGACAGGCGAATGGGAGCAGTACTTC; cdr3_aa: CASSFGTGEWEQYF
j_call: TRBJ1-5; clone_size: -; v_call: TRBV19; d_call: -; cdr3_nt: TGTGCCAGTAGTTCCGGGACAACAAACAATCAGCCCCAGCATTTT; cdr3_aa: CASSSGTTNNQPQHF
j_call: TRBJ2-7; clone_size: -; v_call: TRBV6-6; d_call: TRBD2; cdr3_nt: TGTGCCAGCGCGGGGGGCGTGGCGAGAACCTACGAGCAGTACTTC; cdr3_aa: CASAGGVARTYEQYF
j_call: TRBJ2-1; clone_size: -; v_call: TRBV5-1; d_call: TRBD2; cdr3_nt: TGCGCCAGCAGCTCCCTAGCGGGAGGCAATGAGCAGTTCTTC; cdr3_aa: CASSSLAGGNEQFF
j_call: TRBJ2-7; clone_size: -; v_call: TRBV28; d_call: -; cdr3_nt: TGTGCCAGCCGTATCGGCGGAGCTTACGAGCAGTACTTC; cdr3_aa: CASRIGGAYEQYF
j_call: TRBJ2-4; clone_size: -; v_call: TRBV19; d_call: -; cdr3_nt: TGTGCCAGTAGTTACGGGACCCTAAGGAACATTCAGTACTTC; cdr3_aa: CASSYGTLRNIQYF
j_call: TRBJ2-2; clone_size: -; v_call: TRBV5-1; d_call: -; cdr3_nt: TGCGCCAGCAGCTTGCCGAACTACCCGAACACCGGGGAGCTGTTTTTT; cdr3_aa: CASSLPNYPNTGELFF
j_call: TRBJ2-1; clone_size: -; v_call: TRBV10-1; d_call: TRBD2; cdr3_nt: TGCGCCAGCAGTGGTCGGGAGGGGTATGAGCAGTTCTTC; cdr3_aa: CASSGREGYEQFF
j_call: TRBJ2-5; clone_size: -; v_call: TRBV6-6; d_call: -; cdr3_nt: TGTGCCAGCAGTTACTCGGTGCCGGGTGCCCCAGAGACCCAGTACTTC; cdr3_aa: CASSYSVPGAPETQYF
j_call: TRBJ2-2; clone_size: once; v_call: TRBV18; d_call: -; cdr3_nt: TGTGCCAGCTCAACGAGGCAGGGAAAGGTGGACGGGGAGCTGTTTTTT; cdr3_aa: CASSTRQGKVDGELFF
j_call: TRBJ1-1; clone_size: -; v_call: TRBV12-5; d_call: TRBD1; cdr3_nt: TGTGCTTCCGGGACAGCCTACACTGAAGCTTTCTTT; cdr3_aa: CASGTAYTEAFF
j_call: TRBJ2-5; clone_size: few; v_call: TRBV5-1; d_call: TRBD2; cdr3_nt: TGCGCCACACGGGAACTAGCGTCTCAAGAGACCCAGTACTTC; cdr3_aa: CATRELASQETQYF
j_call: TRBJ1-2; clone_size: few; v_call: TRBV6-1; d_call: TRBD1; cdr3_nt: TGTGCCAGCAGTCTGACGGACAGGGTCTATGGCTACACCTTC; cdr3_aa: CASSLTDRVYGYTF
j_call: TRBJ2-3; clone_size: -; v_call: TRBV19; d_call: -; cdr3_nt: TGTGCCAGTAGTATGCGCTGGGGCCCAGATACGCAGTATTTT; cdr3_aa: CASSMRWGPDTQYF
j_call: TRBJ1-2; clone_size: -; v_call: TRBV28; d_call: -; cdr3_nt: TGTGCCAGCAGTTTGATGGGCAGGGAGGGTGGCTACACCTTC; cdr3_aa: CASSLMGREGGYTF
j_call: TRBJ2-1; clone_size: -; v_call: TRBV7-3; d_call: TRBD2; cdr3_nt: TGTGCCAGCAGCTTTTCTAGCGGGAATGAGCAGTTCTTC; cdr3_aa: CASSFSSGNEQFF
j_call: TRBJ2-7; clone_size: -; v_call: TRBV18; d_call: TRBD1; cdr3_nt: TGTGCCAGCTCACCGGGACAGGGTCATTACGAGCAGTACTTC; cdr3_aa: CASSPGQGHYEQYF
j_call: TRBJ2-7; clone_size: -; v_call: TRBV2; d_call: -; cdr3_nt: TGTGCCAGCAGGAGGGACGCTTCCTACGAGCAGTACTTC; cdr3_aa: CASRRDASYEQYF
j_call: TRBJ2-7; clone_size: -; v_call: TRBV15; d_call: -; cdr3_nt: TGTGCCACCAGCACCTGGACGGGGCGATCCTACGAGCAGTACTTC; cdr3_aa: CATSTWTGRSYEQYF
j_call: TRBJ1-2; clone_size: -; v_call: TRBV6-5; d_call: -; cdr3_nt: TGTGCCAGCAGTTACTCCCGAAGGGGATCAAGCTATGGCTACACCTTC; cdr3_aa: CASSYSRRGSSYGYTF
j_call: TRBJ1-4; clone_size: few; v_call: TRBV18; d_call: -; cdr3_nt: TGTGCCAGCTCACCCGCCCGACAGGAAAAACTGTTTTTT; cdr3_aa: CASSPARQEKLFF
j_call: TRBJ2-2; clone_size: -; v_call: TRBV7-8; d_call: -; cdr3_nt: TGTGCCAGCAGCTTAAACGCATTTGGTGTCAGGGCAAACACCGGGGAGCTGTTTTTT; cdr3_aa: CASSLNAFGVRANTGELFF
j_call: TRBJ1-2; clone_size: -; v_call: TRBV7-6; d_call: -; cdr3_nt: TGTGCCAGCAGCTCGCGGGGTAGAGACAGCCAACCCGACCACCACTTTGACTATGGCTACACCTTC; cdr3_aa: CASSSRGRDSQPDHHFDYGYTF
j_call: TRBJ2-3; clone_size: -; v_call: TRBV5-1; d_call: -; cdr3_nt: TGCGCCAGCAGCTCCGGGGGTGGCACAGATACGCAGTATTTT; cdr3_aa: CASSSGGGTDTQYF
j_call: TRBJ1-3; clone_size: -; v_call: TRBV5-1; d_call: -; cdr3_nt: TGCGCCAGCAGCGCACGTGAACAGGGTGCTGGAAACACCATATATTTT; cdr3_aa: CASSAREQGAGNTIYF
j_call: TRBJ2-7; clone_size: -; v_call: TRBV5-1; d_call: -; cdr3_nt: TGCGCCAGCAGCTTAAGGGACTCCGCCTACGAGCAGTACTTC; cdr3_aa: CASSLRDSAYEQYF
j_call: TRBJ1-1; clone_size: -; v_call: TRBV19; d_call: -; cdr3_nt: TGTGCCAGTAGTATCCCCGGGGTCTACACTGAAGCTTTCTTT; cdr3_aa: CASSIPGVYTEAFF
j_call: TRBJ2-3; clone_size: -; v_call: TRBV5-1; d_call: TRBD1; cdr3_nt: TGCGCCAGCAGCGTGCCAGGGGGCGGCACAGATACGCAGTATTTT; cdr3_aa: CASSVPGGGTDTQYF
j_call: TRBJ2-1; clone_size: -; v_call: TRBV19; d_call: TRBD1; cdr3_nt: TGTGCCAGTATTGGACAGGGGTCCTACAATGAGCAGTTCTTC; cdr3_aa: CASIGQGSYNEQFF
j_call: TRBJ1-5; clone_size: -; v_call: TRBV6-1; d_call: -; cdr3_nt: TGTGCCAGCAGTGAAGAGGACAGCAATCAGCCCCAGCATTTT; cdr3_aa: CASSEEDSNQPQHF
j_call: TRBJ2-5; clone_size: -; v_call: TRBV5-6; d_call: -; cdr3_nt: TGTGCCAGCAGCCCCCAGGGAGGCGAGACCCAGTACTTC; cdr3_aa: CASSPQGGETQYF
j_call: TRBJ2-3; clone_size: -; v_call: TRBV27; d_call: -; cdr3_nt: TGTGCCAGCAGTTCTGACAGGGGACTGACTAGCAGGACAGATACGCAGTATTTT; cdr3_aa: CASSSDRGLTSRTDTQYF
j_call: TRBJ2-5; clone_size: once; v_call: TRBV6-5; d_call: TRBD1; cdr3_nt: TGTGCCAGCAGTGTTCGGGGACAGGGATCCCAGTACTTC; cdr3_aa: CASSVRGQGSQYF
j_call: TRBJ2-3; clone_size: -; v_call: TRBV27; d_call: -; cdr3_nt: TGTGCCAGCACCTCAATCCACACAGATACGCAGTATTTT; cdr3_aa: CASTSIHTDTQYF
j_call: TRBJ2-7; clone_size: few; v_call: TRBV7-2; d_call: TRBD2; cdr3_nt: TGTGCCAGCAGCCGCCTCGGACTAGCGTCCTACGAGCAGTACTTC; cdr3_aa: CASSRLGLASYEQYF